These T cell receptor beta chains were read from a single sample in a study of OX40 agonist ivuxolimab in advanced cancers. Generated by immunoSEQ multiplex PCR, the TCRdb table keeps only in-frame clones and is missing some. Among roughly 100,000 clones listed, around 92% were seen once. The sample here was CD4+ or CD8+ T cells sorted from blood, taken in a trial of the OX40 agonist ivuxolimab. The origin of the receptors is an adult with an advanced solid tumor such as melanoma, head and neck, liver or kidney cancer. Each CDR3 is given with its conserved first and last residue. Fields, in order: clone size, J gene, D gene, V gene, CDR3 protein, CDR3 DNA. The D gene is left open where the match is weak. The size field is filled for only some rows; it gives once, few, many or a size class.

>NA|TRBJ2-1|TRBD2|TRBV4-1
CASSQDRAGSDNEQFF
TGCGCCAGCAGCCAAGATCGAGCGGGGAGTGACAATGAGCAGTTCTTC
>NA|TRBJ1-2|NA|TRBV4-2
CASSQGRNFYGYTF
TGTGCCAGCAGCCAAGGTCGCAACTTCTATGGCTACACCTTC
>NA|TRBJ1-2|NA|TRBV9
CASSVVGADGYTF
TGTGCCAGCAGCGTAGTGGGGGCGGATGGCTACACCTTC
>NA|TRBJ2-5|NA|TRBV5-1
CASSPEATQETQYF
TGCGCCAGCAGCCCGGAGGCCACTCAAGAGACCCAGTACTTC
>NA|TRBJ1-5|TRBD1|TRBV6-1
CASSGQGLFNQPQHF
TGTGCCAGCAGTGGACAGGGACTCTTTAATCAGCCCCAGCATTTT
>NA|TRBJ1-5|NA|TRBV28
CASSLSAGLGSINQPQHF
TGTGCCAGCAGTTTATCCGCTGGGCTAGGATCTATCAATCAGCCCCAGCATTTT
>NA|TRBJ2-3|NA|TRBV7-2
CASSPSVGSRTDTQYF
TGTGCCAGCAGCCCGTCGGTTGGTAGCCGCACAGATACGCAGTATTTT
>NA|TRBJ1-5|NA|TRBV6-1
CASSEADLPQHF
TGTGCCAGCAGTGAAGCGGACCTGCCCCAGCATTTT
>NA|TRBJ1-2|NA|TRBV4-3
CASSHIGEGYGYTF
TGCGCCAGCAGCCACATAGGAGAGGGCTATGGCTACACCTTC
>NA|TRBJ1-5|NA|TRBV19
CASSKPGDNQPQHF
TGTGCCAGTAGTAAACCAGGAGACAATCAGCCCCAGCATTTT
>NA|TRBJ1-3|NA|TRBV6-1
CASSGGLTGNTIYF
TGTGCCAGCAGTGGGGGTCTGACAGGAAACACCATATATTTT
>NA|TRBJ2-1|NA|TRBV7-8
CASSLDARGYNEQFF
TGTGCCAGCAGCCTAGACGCGCGAGGTTACAATGAGCAGTTCTTC
>once|TRBJ1-5|NA|TRBV28
CASSPAGDEGNQPQHF
TGTGCCAGCAGCCCCGCGGGGGATGAGGGCAATCAGCCCCAGCATTTT